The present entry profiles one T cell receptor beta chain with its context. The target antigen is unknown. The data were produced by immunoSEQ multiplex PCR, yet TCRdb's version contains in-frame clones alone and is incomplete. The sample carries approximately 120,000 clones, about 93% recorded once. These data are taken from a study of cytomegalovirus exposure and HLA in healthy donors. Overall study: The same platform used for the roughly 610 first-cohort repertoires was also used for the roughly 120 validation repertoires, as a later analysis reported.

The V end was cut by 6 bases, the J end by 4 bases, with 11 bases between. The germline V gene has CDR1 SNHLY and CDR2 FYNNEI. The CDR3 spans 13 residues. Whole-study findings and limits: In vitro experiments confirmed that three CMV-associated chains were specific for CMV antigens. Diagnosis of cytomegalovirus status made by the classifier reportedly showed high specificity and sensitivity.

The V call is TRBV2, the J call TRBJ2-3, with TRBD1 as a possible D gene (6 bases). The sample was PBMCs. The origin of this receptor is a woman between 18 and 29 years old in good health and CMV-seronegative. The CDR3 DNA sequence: TGTGCCAGCAGACAGGGATCCGCAGATACGCAGTATTTT. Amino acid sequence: CASRQGSADTQYF.